This section outlines one T cell receptor (beta chain) sequence together with its context. Its recognized antigen is unknown. The input lacks base qualities; no much larger clone sits a single base away. The sample originates from a study of beta chain features in type 1 diabetes (dated by TCRdb to between 2018 and 2020). Regarding the research as a whole: Mean age, gender distribution, total cell number and subset yield did not differ between patients and healthy donors. A total of roughly 100 million sorted cells were examined across all samples, and the number of cells per subset was strongly correlated with RNA yield. Regulatory and stem cell-like memory subsets were isolated from only 8 patients and roughly 8 healthy donors, whereas naive and central memory subsets came from all 28 donors. The study compared TCRB repertoires of sorted circulating CD4+ T cell subsets between recently diagnosed type 1 diabetes patients and matched healthy donors.

Including cysteine and phenylalanine, the CDR3 has 14 amino acids. Of the read, only the CDR3 DNA is kept; its 42 bases are in frame from base 1. CDR1 KGHSH and CDR2 LQKENI were looked up in the germline V gene. V is cut back by 6 bases and J by 7 bases, with 8 bases in the junction unmatched. What the research found in general, with its limitations: In all four CD4+ subsets, TCRB CDR3 length was moderately but significantly shorter in type 1 diabetes patients. Shorter templates might be favored by PCR, yet because patient and control samples were amplified and corrected together, any such skew would affect both groups equally. Fewer insertions and more nucleotide deletions at VDJ recombination sites were observed in patients with type 1 diabetes, implying thymic rearrangement abnormalities. Because the HLA sub-analyses included only small numbers of individuals, any influence of HLA type on TCRB rearrangement was left unresolved. Naive, central memory and regulatory TCRB repertoires appeared to be more similar among patients than among healthy donors. Sequencing cDNA rather than genomic DNA could over-represent highly expressing activated cells, although activation and CD3 levels did not differ between groups.

All of the isolated RNA was reverse transcribed with the High Capacity cDNA Reverse Transcription Kit, so expressed TCRB transcripts were sequenced. Naive, central memory and regulatory T cell samples underwent deep immunoSEQ sequencing, averaging approximately 3.5 million total reads per sample. After sorted cells were lysed in RLT buffer, RNA was extracted with DNase-treated RNeasy Micro or Mini kits, with the choice depending on cell number. To prevent cross-contamination, each cell subset was processed individually, whereas patient and healthy donor samples were processed jointly. Using the immunoSEQ multiplex PCR, TCRB sequences were amplified from cDNA into 87-bp fragments spanning the CDR3 region. Sequencing of the amplicons was done on the Illumina HiSeq platform. The authors' analysis ran thus. PCR bias was corrected computationally using synthetic template baselines, and reads within Hamming distance 2 were collapsed, with unmergeable singletons discarded. Reads were aligned against IMGT to assign V, D and J genes, CDR3 length and insertions or deletions at six rearrangement sites. Within each subset, clonotype counts were normalized to the number of sorted cells before true diversity and Gini coefficients were calculated with the tcR R package. The overlap coefficient, calculated on TCRB nucleotide sequences, was used to quantify repertoire sharing. Out-of-frame TCRB sequences from naive cells were analyzed to stand in for the pre-selection repertoire. As stored in TCRdb, this immuneACCESS dataset retains in-frame rearrangements with V and J assigned. A fraction of the clones does not appear; measured against another copy, unresolved V genes explain less than half of the discrepancy, and the remainder lacks a known reason. The V and J calls and the clone size are those of that table, but D and trimming were determined from the DNA. For this sample the table gives about 280,000 clones, of which approximately 16% were detected only once. The ten largest clones represent about 0.014% of the sample.

A single peripheral blood draw of around 0.11 L on average was collected from each donor into heparinised tubes. Using a panel that included CD45RO, CCR7, CD25, CD127, CD95 and CD27, naive, central memory, regulatory and stem cell-like memory CD4+ T cells were sorted on a BD FACSAria II. All sorted populations exceeded 95% purity. PBMCs were separated immediately by Lymphoprep density gradient centrifugation and were stained directly, without being cultured. Samples were stained and sorted in pairs, with one healthy donor and one patient per experiment, so that batch effects were minimized. This receptor was obtained from a man between 18 and 35 years old with type 1 diabetes. The chain couples TRBV18 to TRBJ1-4, and 7 junction bases match TRBD1. The sequenced sample consisted of naive CD4+ T cells from blood. In light of the paper, this sample's cell subset or site label describes: true naive CD4+ T cells. The CDR3 reads as follows: CASSSGGVSEKLFF. The DNA sequence reads TGTGCCAGCTCGTCAGGGGGAGTTAGTGAAAAACTGTTTTTT.